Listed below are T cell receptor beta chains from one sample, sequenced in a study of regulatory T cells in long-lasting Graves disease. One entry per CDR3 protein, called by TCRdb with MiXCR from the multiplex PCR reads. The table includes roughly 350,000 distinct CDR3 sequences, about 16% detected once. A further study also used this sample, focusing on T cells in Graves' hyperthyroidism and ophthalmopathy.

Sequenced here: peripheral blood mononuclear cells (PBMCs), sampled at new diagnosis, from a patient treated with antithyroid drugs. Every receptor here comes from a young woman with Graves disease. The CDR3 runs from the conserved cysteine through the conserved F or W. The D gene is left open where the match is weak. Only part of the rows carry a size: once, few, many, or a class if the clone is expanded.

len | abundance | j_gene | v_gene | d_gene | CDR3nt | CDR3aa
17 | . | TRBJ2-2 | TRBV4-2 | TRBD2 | TGTGCCAGCAGCCAAGAAACTAGCGGGCCGAACACCGGGGAGCTGTTTTTT | CASSQETSGPNTGELFF
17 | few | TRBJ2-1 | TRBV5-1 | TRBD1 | TGCGCCAGCAGCTTGAGTTCGCTCTTAGGGGGCCGGGATGAGCAGTTCTTC | CASSLSSLLGGRDEQFF
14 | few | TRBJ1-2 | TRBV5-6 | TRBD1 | TGTGCCAGCAGCACGGGACAGGGGAACTATGGCTACACCTTC | CASSTGQGNYGYTF
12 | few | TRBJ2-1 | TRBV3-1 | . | TGTGCCAGCAGCCCGGGGTTTGATGAGCAGTTCTTC | CASSPGFDEQFF
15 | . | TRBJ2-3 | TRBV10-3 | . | TGTGCCATCAGAGCCGGGGCCGGTGGGGGCGATACGCAGTATTTT | CAIRAGAGGGDTQYF
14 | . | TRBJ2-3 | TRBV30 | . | TGTGCCTGGAGTTTGGGGGCGGACACAGATACGCAGTATTTT | CAWSLGADTDTQYF
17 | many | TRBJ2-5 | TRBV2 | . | TGTGCCAGCAGTGAAGCCCTGGGGCAGGGACGCCAAGAGACCCAGTACTTC | CASSEALGQGRQETQYF
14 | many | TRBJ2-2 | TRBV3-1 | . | TGTGCCAGCAGCTGGGGACGGGCGGAAGGGGAGCTGTTTTTT | CASSWGRAEGELFF
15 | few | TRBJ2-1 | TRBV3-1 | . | TGTGCCAGCAGCCCCCAAGAAGCGAGTTACAATGAGCAGTTCTTC | CASSPQEASYNEQFF
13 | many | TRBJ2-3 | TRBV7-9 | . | TGTGCCGGTGAGGCGGGAAGCACAGATACGCAGTATTTT | CAGEAGSTDTQYF
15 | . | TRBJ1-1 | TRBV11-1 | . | TGTGCCAGCAGCTTCCGGGGAGCCGTGAACACTGAAGCTTTCTTT | CASSFRGAVNTEAFF
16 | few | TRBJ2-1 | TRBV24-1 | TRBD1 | TGTGCCACCAGTGATTCAGGACAGGGGCTTAACAATGAGCAGTTCTTC | CATSDSGQGLNNEQFF
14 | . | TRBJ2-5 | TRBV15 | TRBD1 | TGTGCCACCAGCGCGTGGGACAGCCAAGAGACCCAGTACTTC | CATSAWDSQETQYF
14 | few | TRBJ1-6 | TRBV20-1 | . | TGCAGTGCTAAGACTACAGGGTCCAATTCACCCCTCCACTTT | CSAKTTGSNSPLHF
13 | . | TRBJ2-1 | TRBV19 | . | TGTGCCAGTAGTACCCTAGCTGGCAATGAGCAGTTCTTC | CASSTLAGNEQFF
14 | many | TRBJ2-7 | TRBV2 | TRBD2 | TGTGCCAGCAACAAGGGAGGGAGGGCGTACGAGCAGTACTTC | CASNKGGRAYEQYF
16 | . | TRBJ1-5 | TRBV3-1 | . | TGTGCCAGCAGCCCCGCTAGCGGGGGGGGCAATCAGCCCCAGCATTTT | CASSPASGGGNQPQHF
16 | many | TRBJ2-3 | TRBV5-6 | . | TGTGCCAGCAGCTCCTTTAAGGGGGGCCAGACAGATACGCAGTATTTT | CASSSFKGGQTDTQYF
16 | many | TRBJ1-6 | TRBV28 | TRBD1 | TGTGCCAGCAGTTTACCCCGACAGGGGAATAATTCACCCCTCCACTTT | CASSLPRQGNNSPLHF
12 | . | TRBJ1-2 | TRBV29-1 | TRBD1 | TGCAGCGGGGGGGGACAGAACTATGGCTACACCTTC | CSGGGQNYGYTF
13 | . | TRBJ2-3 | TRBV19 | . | TGTGCCAGTAGTATCGGCACCTGGGATACGCAGTATTTT | CASSIGTWDTQYF
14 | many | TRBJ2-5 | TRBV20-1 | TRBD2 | TGCAGTGCTAGAGCGGGGGGGGAACAAGAGACCCAGTACTTC | CSARAGGEQETQYF
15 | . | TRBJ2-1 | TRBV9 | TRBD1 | TGTGCCAGCAGCATACAGGGGGCCGGGTACAATGAGCAGTTCTTC | CASSIQGAGYNEQFF
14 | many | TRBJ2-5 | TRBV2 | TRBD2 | TGTGCCAGCAGTGGACTAGCGGATCAAGAGACCCAGTACTTC | CASSGLADQETQYF